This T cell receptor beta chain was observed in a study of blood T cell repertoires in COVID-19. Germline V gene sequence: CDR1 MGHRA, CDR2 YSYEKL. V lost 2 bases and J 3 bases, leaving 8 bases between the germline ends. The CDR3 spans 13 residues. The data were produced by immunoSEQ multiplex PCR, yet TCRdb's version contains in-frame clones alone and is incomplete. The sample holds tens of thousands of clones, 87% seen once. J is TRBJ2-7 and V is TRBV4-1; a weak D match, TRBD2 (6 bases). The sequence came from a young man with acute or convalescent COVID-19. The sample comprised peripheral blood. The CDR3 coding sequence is TGCGCCAGCAGCCAATCGGGGGACTACGAGCAGTACTTC. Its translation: CASSQSGDYEQYF.